This T cell receptor (beta chain) comes out of a study of blood T cell repertoires in COVID-19. In the original analysis: Counts of nucleated cells, estimated from reference gene primer amplification, were obtained. The data were produced by immunoSEQ multiplex PCR, yet TCRdb's version contains in-frame clones alone and is incomplete. V, J and clone size reflect that table, while D and trimming were determined from the DNA. The table includes about 38,000 clones, 90% detected once. The receptor was isolated from a man in his 60s with active or convalescent COVID-19. The specimen was peripheral blood.

The DNA of the CDR3 is TGTGCCAGCAGCAGGGGAACCGGGGAGCTGTTTTTT. Translated, it gives CASSRGTGELFF. V and J are TRBV12-3 or TRBV12-4 and TRBJ2-2, with a possible D match to TRBD1 (6 bases). This CDR3 has 12 residues. V lost 6 bases, J lost 5 bases, and 7 bases lay in between.